One T cell receptor (beta chain) is described in this entry. TCRdb's table, derived via immunoSEQ multiplex PCR, lists solely in-frame clones and lacks some. The data contain tens of thousands of clones, over 85% of them singletons. This specimen belongs to a study of T cell changes during pregnancy in multiple sclerosis. V was trimmed by 1 base and J by 3 bases, leaving 12 bases between them. This CDR3 comprises 16 residues. Germline CDR1 and CDR2: SEHNR and FQNEAQ (reference sequence). This TCR was recovered from a female donor with multiple sclerosis, enrolled in a pregnancy study. The rearrangement links TRBV7-9 to TRBJ2-2; D is possibly TRBD1 (6 bases). Source: peripheral blood, taken in the third trimester of pregnancy. In nucleotides, the CDR3 is TGTGCCAGCAGCTTAGTGGACAGATATTACACCGGGGAGCTGTTTTTT. Protein sequence: CASSLVDRYYTGELFF. The variable domain in full, with the rest retrieved from reference TRBV7-9 and TRBJ2-2, is DTGVSQNPRHKITKRGQNVTFRCDPISEHNRLYWYRQTLGQGPEFLTYFQNEAQLEKSRLLSDRFSAERPKGSFSTLEIQRTEQGDSAMYLCASSLVDRYYTGELFFGEGSRLTVL.